This T cell receptor (beta chain) was recorded in a study of glioma-infiltrating T cells after dendritic cell vaccination. Study-wide context: Autologous tumor lysate was loaded overnight onto monocyte-derived dendritic cells grown seven days with IL-4 and GM-CSF.

Regarding this clone: What it binds is unknown.

No glioblastoma patient carried an isocitrate dehydrogenase mutation. V shed 3 bases, J shed 6 bases, and the junction held 4 bases outside the gene matches. Germline values: CDR1 LNHDA, CDR2 SQIVND (reference sequence). The CDR3 contains 14 residues. General study results and limits: Patients with more pretreatment TILs had longer time to progression and survival. No direct clonality-survival link was found; a diverse polyclonal response may matter.

Using immunoSEQ multiplex PCR, the repertoire was profiled, and TCRdb retains in-frame clones only, with some absent. The sample has roughly 51,000 clones, approximately 85% seen once. This TCR derives from a human donor with glioblastoma. The chain uses TRBV19 and TRBJ2-2; TRBD2 matches at 7 bases. The sequences come from blood, collected before dendritic cell vaccination. The CDR3 coding sequence is TGTGCCAGTAGTATCATGGGGGGGGCCGGGGAGCTGTTTTTT. Its protein is CASSIMGGAGELFF.